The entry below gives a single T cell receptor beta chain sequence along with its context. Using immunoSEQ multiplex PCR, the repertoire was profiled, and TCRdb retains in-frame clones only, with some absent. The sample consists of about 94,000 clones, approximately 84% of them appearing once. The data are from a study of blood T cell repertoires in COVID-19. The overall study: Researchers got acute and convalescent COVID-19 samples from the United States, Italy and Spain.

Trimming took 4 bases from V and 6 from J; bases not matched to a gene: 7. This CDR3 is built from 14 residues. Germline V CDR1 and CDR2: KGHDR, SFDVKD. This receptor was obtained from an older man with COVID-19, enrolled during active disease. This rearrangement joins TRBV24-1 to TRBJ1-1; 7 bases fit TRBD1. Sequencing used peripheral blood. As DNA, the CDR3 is TGTGCCACCAGTGAGGAGGGGGCATCGGCTGAAGCTTTCTTT. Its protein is CATSEEGASAEAFF.